These T cell receptor beta chains were read from a single sample in a study of cytomegalovirus exposure and HLA in healthy donors. Profiled with immunoSEQ multiplex PCR; TCRdb holds only in-frame clones, not every one. Here the sample spans approximately 130,000 clones, 75% to 90% being singletons. The specimen was PBMCs. Receptors were obtained from a woman between 25 and 40 years old in good health and CMV-seropositive. Each CDR3 is given with its conserved first and last residue. A D gene is named only where the DNA matches it firmly. Clone sizes are given selectively: once, few, many, or a class where the clone is expanded.

j_call,d_call,v_call,clone_size,cdr3_aa,cdr3_nt
TRBJ2-1,-,TRBV2,-,CASKVGESANEQFF,TGTGCCAGCAAGGTGGGCGAGTCCGCTAATGAGCAGTTCTTC
TRBJ2-5,-,TRBV7-9,-,CASSLDAGETQYF,TGTGCCAGCAGCTTAGACGCCGGGGAGACCCAGTACTTC
TRBJ2-2,TRBD1,TRBV19,-,CASRVTGGTGELFF,TGTGCCAGTAGAGTCACAGGGGGGACCGGGGAGCTGTTTTTT
TRBJ1-1,-,TRBV28,few,CASTTSLEAFF,TGTGCCAGCACCACAAGTCTTGAAGCTTTCTTT
TRBJ2-7,-,TRBV11-2,-,CASSLVERATPTKLEQYF,TGTGCCAGCAGCTTAGTTGAACGGGCAACCCCGACTAAACTAGAGCAGTACTTC
TRBJ1-2,-,TRBV2,-,CASSETSYGYTF,TGTGCCAGCAGTGAAACAAGCTATGGCTACACCTTC
TRBJ2-7,TRBD1,TRBV5-6,-,CASSLPGQLIEQYF,TGTGCCAGCAGCCTCCCGGGACAGCTAATCGAGCAGTACTTC
TRBJ1-1,-,TRBV5-5,-,CASSFLDISFNTEAFF,TGTGCCAGCAGCTTCCTCGACATTTCCTTCAACACTGAAGCTTTCTTT
TRBJ2-1,-,TRBV5-1,-,CASSLGSTYNEQFF,TGCGCCAGCAGCTTGGGTTCTACCTACAATGAGCAGTTCTTC
TRBJ1-6,-,TRBV19,once,CASSMAQGFTLHF,TGTGCCAGTAGTATGGCCCAGGGGTTCACCCTCCACTTT
TRBJ2-7,TRBD2,TRBV13,-,CASSWASGNEQYF,TGTGCCAGCAGCTGGGCTAGCGGAAACGAGCAGTACTTC
TRBJ2-4,-,TRBV6-6,-,CASREFGAKNIQYF,TGTGCCAGCAGAGAGTTCGGGGCCAAAAACATTCAGTACTTC
TRBJ1-5,-,TRBV28,-,CASNAGANQPQHF,TGTGCCAGCAATGCGGGGGCCAATCAGCCCCAGCATTTT
TRBJ2-7,-,TRBV2,-,CASSDERAAEQYF,TGTGCCAGCAGTGATGAGAGGGCGGCCGAGCAGTACTTC
TRBJ2-4,-,TRBV5-4,-,CASSLPGVEGNIQYF,TGTGCCAGCAGCTTACCAGGGGTTGAAGGAAACATTCAGTACTTC
TRBJ2-7,-,TRBV5-8,-,CASSPQVPPYEQYF,TGTGCCAGCAGCCCACAGGTACCCCCCTACGAGCAGTACTTC
TRBJ2-5,-,TRBV4-2,-,CASSHPSQETQYF,TGTGCCAGCAGCCACCCCTCCCAAGAGACCCAGTACTTC
TRBJ2-5,TRBD2,TRBV6-1,-,CASSDRSSGSQTQYF,TGTGCCAGCAGTGATCGGTCTAGCGGGAGTCAGACCCAGTACTTC
TRBJ1-4,TRBD1,TRBV2,-,CASNPQGGGGEKLFF,TGTGCCAGCAATCCCCAGGGGGGCGGTGGTGAAAAACTGTTTTTT
TRBJ1-1,-,TRBV6-5,-,CASKSGNTEAFF,TGTGCCAGCAAATCAGGAAACACTGAAGCTTTCTTT
TRBJ2-1,TRBD2,TRBV6-5,-,CASSTSSGPYNEQFF,TGTGCCAGCAGTACTTCTAGCGGCCCCTACAATGAGCAGTTCTTC
TRBJ2-1,TRBD2,TRBV5-1,few,CASSFAGGNNEQFF,TGCGCCAGCAGCTTCGCGGGGGGGAACAATGAGCAGTTCTTC
TRBJ2-3,TRBD2,TRBV5-4,-,CASSLDLAGVGMRRTQYF,TGTGCCAGCAGCTTAGATCTAGCGGGAGTAGGGATGCGACGTACGCAGTATTTT
TRBJ1-2,-,TRBV5-1,once,CASSLTRVDGYTF,TGCGCCAGCAGCTTGACCAGGGTAGATGGCTACACCTTC
TRBJ2-5,-,TRBV7-2,once,CASSLAKEETQYF,TGTGCCAGCAGCTTAGCGAAGGAGGAGACCCAGTACTTC
TRBJ2-4,-,TRBV21-1,-,CASSKVNRAKNIQYF,TGTGCCAGCAGCAAAGTGAACAGAGCCAAAAACATTCAGTACTTC
TRBJ1-4,-,TRBV10-3,-,CAISEGGRGTNEKLFF,TGTGCCATCAGTGAGGGAGGGCGGGGAACTAATGAAAAACTGTTTTTT
TRBJ1-1,-,TRBV6-1,-,CASSEGWGGTEAFF,TGTGCCAGCAGTGAAGGTTGGGGAGGCACTGAAGCTTTCTTT
TRBJ2-2,TRBD2,TRBV10-3,-,CAISAGVNTGELFF,TGTGCCATCTCAGCGGGAGTGAACACCGGGGAGCTGTTTTTT
TRBJ1-5,-,TRBV4-1,-,CASSQESSDQPQHF,TGCGCCAGCAGCCAAGAATCCTCCGATCAGCCCCAGCATTTT
TRBJ1-1,TRBD1,TRBV5-8,-,CASSFDRVTEAFF,TGTGCCAGCAGCTTTGACAGGGTCACTGAAGCTTTCTTT
TRBJ2-3,TRBD2,TRBV10-3,-,CAISDLLAGGTDTQYF,TGTGCCATCAGTGACCTACTAGCGGGGGGGACAGATACGCAGTATTTT
TRBJ1-5,-,TRBV7-2,-,CASSSGLLASQHF,TGTGCCAGCAGCTCGGGACTTCTGGCGTCCCAGCATTTT
TRBJ2-1,TRBD2,TRBV28,-,CASSLAGGPDEQFF,TGTGCCAGCAGTTTAGCGGGAGGGCCCGATGAGCAGTTCTTC
TRBJ2-2,-,TRBV19,-,CASSFLAGVDTGELFF,TGTGCCAGTAGTTTCCTGGCCGGGGTGGACACCGGGGAGCTGTTTTTT